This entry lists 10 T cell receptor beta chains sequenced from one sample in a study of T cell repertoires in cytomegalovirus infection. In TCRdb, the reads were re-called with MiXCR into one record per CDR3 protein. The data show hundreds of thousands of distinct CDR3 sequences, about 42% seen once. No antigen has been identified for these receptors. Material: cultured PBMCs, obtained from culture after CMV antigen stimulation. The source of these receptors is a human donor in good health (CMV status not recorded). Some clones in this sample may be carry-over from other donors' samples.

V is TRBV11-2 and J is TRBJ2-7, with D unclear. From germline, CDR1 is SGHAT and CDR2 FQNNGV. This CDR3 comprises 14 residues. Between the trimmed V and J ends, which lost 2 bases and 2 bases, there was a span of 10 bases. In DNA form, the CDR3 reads TGTGCCAGCAGCTTACTGGACGGCGCCTACGAGCAGTACTTC. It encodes CASSLLDGAYEQYF.

CDR3 sequence (DNA): TGTGCCAGTAGACACGGACAGGGTGGCAATCAGCCCCAGCATTTT. Protein: CASRHGQGGNQPQHF. The rearrangement joins TRBV19 to TRBJ1-5; 8 bases match TRBD1. CDR1 is LNHDA, CDR2 SQIVND, per germline (reference sequence). This CDR3 spans 15 amino acids. Trimming cost V 6 bases and J 2 bases; bases outside gene matches: 6.

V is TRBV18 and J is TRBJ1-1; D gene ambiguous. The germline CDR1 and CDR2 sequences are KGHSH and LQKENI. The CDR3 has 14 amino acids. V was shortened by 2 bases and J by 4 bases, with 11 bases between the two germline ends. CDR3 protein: CASSPSVRSTEAFF. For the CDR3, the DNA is TGTGCCAGCTCACCATCGGTCCGGAGCACTGAAGCTTTCTTT.

In DNA form, the CDR3 reads TGTGCCAGCAGTTTAGCAGGCCTCCTCTACAATGAGCAGTTCTTC. Translated: CASSLAGLLYNEQFF. The V call is TRBV27, the J call TRBJ2-1; no reliable D call. The CDR3 extends over 15 amino acids. CDR1 is MNHEY and CDR2 is SMNVEV in the germline V gene (reference sequence). V was trimmed by 2 bases and J by 3 bases, leaving 11 bases between them.

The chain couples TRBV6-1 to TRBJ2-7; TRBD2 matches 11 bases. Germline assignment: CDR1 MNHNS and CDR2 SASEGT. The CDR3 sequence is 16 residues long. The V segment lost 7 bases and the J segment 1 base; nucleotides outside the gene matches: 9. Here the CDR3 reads CASMGLAGGESYEQYF. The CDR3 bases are TGTGCCAGCATGGGGCTAGCGGGGGGCGAATCCTACGAGCAGTACTTC.

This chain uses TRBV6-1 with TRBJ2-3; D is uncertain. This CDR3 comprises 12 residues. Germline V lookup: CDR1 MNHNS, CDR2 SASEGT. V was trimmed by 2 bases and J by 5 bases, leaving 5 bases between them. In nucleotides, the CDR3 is TGTGCCAGCAGTGAACTGGGAGATACGCAGTATTTT. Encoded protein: CASSELGDTQYF.

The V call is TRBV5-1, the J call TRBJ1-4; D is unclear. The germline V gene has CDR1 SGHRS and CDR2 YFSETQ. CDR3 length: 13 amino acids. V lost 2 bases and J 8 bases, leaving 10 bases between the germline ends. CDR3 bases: TGCGCCAGCAGCTTTTCACCCGGCGAAAAACTGTTTTTT. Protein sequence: CASSFSPGEKLFF.

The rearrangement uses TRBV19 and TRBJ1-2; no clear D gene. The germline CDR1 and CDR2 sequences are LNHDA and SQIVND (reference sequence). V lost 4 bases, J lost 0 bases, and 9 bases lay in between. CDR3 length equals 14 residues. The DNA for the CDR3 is TGTGCCAGTAGTAGGCTGAACCCTAACTATGGCTACACCTTC. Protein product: CASSRLNPNYGYTF.

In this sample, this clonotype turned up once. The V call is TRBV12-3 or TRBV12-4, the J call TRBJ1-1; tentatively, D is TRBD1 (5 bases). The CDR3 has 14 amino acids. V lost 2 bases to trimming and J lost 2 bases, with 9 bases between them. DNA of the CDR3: TGTGCCAGCAGTTTAACAGGATTTAACACTGAAGCTTTCTTT. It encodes CASSLTGFNTEAFF.

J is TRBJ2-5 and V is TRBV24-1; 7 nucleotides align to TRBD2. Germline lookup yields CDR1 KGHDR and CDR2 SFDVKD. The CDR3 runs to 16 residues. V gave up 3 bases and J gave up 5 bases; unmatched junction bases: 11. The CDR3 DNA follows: TGTGCCACCAGTGATACCGGGAGGTCCTTTGAGGAGACCCAGTACTTC. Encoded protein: CATSDTGRSFEETQYF.